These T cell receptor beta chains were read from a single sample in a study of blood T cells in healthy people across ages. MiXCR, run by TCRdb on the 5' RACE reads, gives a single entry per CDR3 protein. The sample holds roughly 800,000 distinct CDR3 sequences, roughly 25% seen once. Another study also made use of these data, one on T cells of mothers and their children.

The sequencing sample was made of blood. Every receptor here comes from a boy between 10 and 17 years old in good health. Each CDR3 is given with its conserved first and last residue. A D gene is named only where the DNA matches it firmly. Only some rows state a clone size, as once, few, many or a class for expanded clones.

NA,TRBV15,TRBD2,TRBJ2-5,TGTACCACCAGCATAGGATGGACTAGCGGGTACCAAGAGACCCAGTACTTC,CTTSIGWTSGYQETQYF
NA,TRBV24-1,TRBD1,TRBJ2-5,TGTGCCACCAGTGACCCCAGACAGGGGGCGCACCAAGAGACCCAGTACTTC,CATSDPRQGAHQETQYF
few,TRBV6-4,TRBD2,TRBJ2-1,TGTGCCAGCAGCATGACTAGCGGGACCTACAATGAGCAGTTCTTC,CASSMTSGTYNEQFF
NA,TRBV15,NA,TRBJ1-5,TGTGCCACCAGCGGAGATGTAGGGTATAGCAATCAGCCCCAGCATTTT,CATSGDVGYSNQPQHF
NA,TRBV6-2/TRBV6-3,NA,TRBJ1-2,TGTGCCAGCAGTTACAGTTGGGGCTACACCTTC,CASSYSWGYTF
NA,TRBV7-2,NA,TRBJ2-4,TGTGCCAGCAGCGAGGACGGGGCAGCCAAAAACATTCAGTACTTC,CASSEDGAAKNIQYF
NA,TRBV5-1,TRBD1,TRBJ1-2,TGCGCCAGCAGCTACGGACAGGGGGAAGGCTACACCTTC,CASSYGQGEGYTF
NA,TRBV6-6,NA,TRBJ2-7,TGTGCCAGCACCACCCCATCCCCAGGGACAAACGAGCAGTACTTC,CASTTPSPGTNEQYF
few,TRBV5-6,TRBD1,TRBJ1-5,TGTGCCAGCAGCCATTCACGGGACAGCAAACCCAATCAGCCCCAGCATTTT,CASSHSRDSKPNQPQHF
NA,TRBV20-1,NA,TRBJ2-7,TGCAGTGCTAGAGACCCGGGACGGGCATCCTACGAGCAGTACTTC,CSARDPGRASYEQYF
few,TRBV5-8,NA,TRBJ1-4,TGTGCCAGCAGCTTCCGGACCGGGGGTTTGGAACTGTTTTTT,CASSFRTGGLELFF
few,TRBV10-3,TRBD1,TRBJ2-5,TGTGCCATGGGGACAGGGGGCGAAGAGACCCAGTACTTC,CAMGTGGEETQYF
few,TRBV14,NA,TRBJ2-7,TGTGCCAGCAGCCAATTAAATCCCTACGAGCAGTACTTC,CASSQLNPYEQYF
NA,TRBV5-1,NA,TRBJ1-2,TGCGCCAGCAGCTTGCAACCCAGACAGGACTATGGCTACACCTTC,CASSLQPRQDYGYTF
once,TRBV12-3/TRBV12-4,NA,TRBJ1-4,TGTGCCAGCAGTCCCGGGGTCGGGAGTGGTGAAAAACTGTTTTTT,CASSPGVGSGEKLFF
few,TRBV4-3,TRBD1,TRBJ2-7,TGCGCCAGCAGCACTCGGGACAGGGGGTTCGACGAGCAGTACTTC,CASSTRDRGFDEQYF
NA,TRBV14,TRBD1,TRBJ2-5,TGTGCCAGCAGCCAAGATCACAGGGGGCAAGAGACCCAGTACTTC,CASSQDHRGQETQYF
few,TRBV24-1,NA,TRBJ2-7,TGTGCCACCAGTGATTTGCCGGGCGAGCAGTACTTC,CATSDLPGEQYF
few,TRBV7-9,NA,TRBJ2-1,TGTGCCAGCAGCCCCGCCGGGCAGTTCTTC,CASSPAGQFF
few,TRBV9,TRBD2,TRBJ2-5,TGTGCCAGCACCCCTGGTGGACTAGCGGGCAGAGAGACCCAGTACTTC,CASTPGGLAGRETQYF
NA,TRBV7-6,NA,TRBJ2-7,TGTGCCAGCAGCCCCGCAGGGCTGTACTCCTACGAGCAGTACTTC,CASSPAGLYSYEQYF
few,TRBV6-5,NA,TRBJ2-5,TGTGCCAGCAGTCCCTCGTCGCCCGAGTTTCGAGAGACCCAGTACTTC,CASSPSSPEFRETQYF
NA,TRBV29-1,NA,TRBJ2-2,TGCAGCGTTGAGGGAGGTGGGGAGCTGTTTTTT,CSVEGGGELFF
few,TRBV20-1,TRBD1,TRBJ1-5,TGCAGTGCGAACGGACAGGGAGATAACCAGCCCCAGCATTTT,CSANGQGDNQPQHF
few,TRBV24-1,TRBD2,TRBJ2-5,TGTGCCACCAGTGATGAACTAGCGGGAGTGTCACAAGAGACCCAGTACTTC,CATSDELAGVSQETQYF
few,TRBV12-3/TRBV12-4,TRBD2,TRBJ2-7,TGTGCCAGCAGCGGGACTAGCGGGAGGGACGAGCAGTACTTC,CASSGTSGRDEQYF
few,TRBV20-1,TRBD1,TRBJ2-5,TGCAGTGCTAGGATCCCGGGACAGACCCCGGAGACCCAGTACTTC,CSARIPGQTPETQYF
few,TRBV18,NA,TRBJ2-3,TGTGCCAGCTCACTTTCGGCCTCCGATACGCAGTATTTT,CASSLSASDTQYF
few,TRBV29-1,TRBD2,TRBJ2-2,TGCAGCGTTGGAAGGGCGGGGGGCACCGGGGAGCTGTTTTTT,CSVGRAGGTGELFF
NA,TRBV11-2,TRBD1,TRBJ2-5,TGTGCCAGCAGCTTAGGGGAAGGGACAGGTCGAAAGACCCAGTACTTC,CASSLGEGTGRKTQYF
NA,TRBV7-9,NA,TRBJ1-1,TGTGCCACGACGCGGGGGCTGAACACTGAAGCTTTCTTT,CATTRGLNTEAFF
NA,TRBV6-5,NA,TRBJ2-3,TGTGCCAGCACAGGCCAAGATACGCAGTATTTT,CASTGQDTQYF
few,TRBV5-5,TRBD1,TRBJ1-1,TGTGCCAGCAGCTTGCCCTACGTTGAGACAGGGGGCCTCACTGAAGCTTTCTTT,CASSLPYVETGGLTEAFF
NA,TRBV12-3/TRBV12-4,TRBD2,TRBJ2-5,TGTGCCGGCAGTACATCCGGGACTAGCTTCGGGACCCAGTACTTC,CAGSTSGTSFGTQYF